This T cell receptor beta chain appears in the sequencing data of a study of monozygotic twins with inflammatory bowel disease. Study-wide points: People with IBD had fewer clonotypes in common with others than healthy twins did, especially with disease activity. In patient repertoires, differing immunosuppressive treatments may have added some variability.

From the 5' RACE reads, TCRdb lists one entry per CDR3 protein and no DNA. The record lists 150,000 to 200,000 distinct CDR3 sequences, of which the ten most abundant hold 2.8%. Researchers collected 2.5 ml of blood per donor. Whole blood supplied total RNA, and T cells were not sorted. CDR1 SGHTA and CDR2 FQGNSA come from the germline V gene. The CDR3 is made up of 18 amino acids. Points on this clonotype: The antigen remains undetermined.

The clonotype originates from a human donor with ulcerative colitis or Crohn's disease, or a healthy co-twin of an affected twin (not recorded which). The chain has TRBV7-2 and TRBJ2-1; lacking DNA, the TRBD2 call made by TCRdb goes unchecked. Sequenced: blood. The CDR3 region is CASSLAGLRERSYNEQFF.